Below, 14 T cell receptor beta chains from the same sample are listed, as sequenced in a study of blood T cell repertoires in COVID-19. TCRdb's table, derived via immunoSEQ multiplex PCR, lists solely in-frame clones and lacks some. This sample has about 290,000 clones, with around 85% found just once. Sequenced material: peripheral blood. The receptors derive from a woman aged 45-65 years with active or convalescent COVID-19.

DNA of the CDR3: TGTGCCAGCCTGGAGACTAGCGCCAACAATGAGCAGTTCTTC. This encodes CASLETSANNEQFF. V is TRBV2 and J is TRBJ2-1; 8 positions match TRBD2. Germline V lookup: CDR1 SNHLY, CDR2 FYNNEI. The V gene end was trimmed by 8 bases and the J gene end by 5 bases; junction bases not matched to a gene: 8. The CDR3 spans 14 residues.

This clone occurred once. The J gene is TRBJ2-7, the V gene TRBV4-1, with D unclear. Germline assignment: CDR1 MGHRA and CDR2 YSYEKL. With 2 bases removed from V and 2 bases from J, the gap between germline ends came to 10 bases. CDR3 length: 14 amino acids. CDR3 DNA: TGCGCCAGCAGCCAATTCACAGCCACCTACGAGCAGTACTTC. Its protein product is CASSQFTATYEQYF.

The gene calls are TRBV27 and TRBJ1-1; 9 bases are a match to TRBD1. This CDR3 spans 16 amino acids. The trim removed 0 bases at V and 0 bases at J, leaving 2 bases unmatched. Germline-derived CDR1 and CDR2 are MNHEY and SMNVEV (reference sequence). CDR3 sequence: CASSLSGTGMNTEAFF. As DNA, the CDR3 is TGTGCCAGCAGTTTATCCGGGACAGGGATGAACACTGAAGCTTTCTTT.

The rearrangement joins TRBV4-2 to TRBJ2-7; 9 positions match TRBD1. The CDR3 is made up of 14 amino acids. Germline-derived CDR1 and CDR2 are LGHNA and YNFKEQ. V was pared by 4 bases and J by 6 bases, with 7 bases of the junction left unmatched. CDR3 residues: CASSLGTGNGEQYF. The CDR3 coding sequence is TGTGCCAGCAGCCTAGGGACAGGGAACGGCGAGCAGTACTTC.

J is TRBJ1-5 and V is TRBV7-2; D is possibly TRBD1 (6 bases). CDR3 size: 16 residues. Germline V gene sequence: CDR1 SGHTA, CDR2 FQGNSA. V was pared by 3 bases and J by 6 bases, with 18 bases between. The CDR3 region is CASSLVYREGGQPQHF. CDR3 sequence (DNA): TGTGCCAGCAGCTTGGTATACAGGGAAGGGGGTCAGCCCCAGCATTTT.

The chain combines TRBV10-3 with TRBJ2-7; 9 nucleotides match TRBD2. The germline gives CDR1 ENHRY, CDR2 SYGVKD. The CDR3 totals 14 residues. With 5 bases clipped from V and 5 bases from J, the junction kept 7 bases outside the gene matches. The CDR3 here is CAISRVAGVDEQYF. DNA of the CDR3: TGTGCCATCAGTCGTGTAGCGGGAGTTGACGAGCAGTACTTC.

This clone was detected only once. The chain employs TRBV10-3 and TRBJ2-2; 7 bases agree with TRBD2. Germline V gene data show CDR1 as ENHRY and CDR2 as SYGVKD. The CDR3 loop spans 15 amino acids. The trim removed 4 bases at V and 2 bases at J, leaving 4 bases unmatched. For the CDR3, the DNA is TGTGCCATCAGTGGAACTAGCGCAAACACCGGGGAGCTGTTTTTT. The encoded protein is CAISGTSANTGELFF.

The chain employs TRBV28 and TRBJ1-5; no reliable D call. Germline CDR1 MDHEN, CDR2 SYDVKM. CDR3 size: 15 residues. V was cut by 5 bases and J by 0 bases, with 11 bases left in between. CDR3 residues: CASSGPVYSNQPQHF. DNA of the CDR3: TGTGCCAGCAGTGGCCCCGTATATAGCAATCAGCCCCAGCATTTT.

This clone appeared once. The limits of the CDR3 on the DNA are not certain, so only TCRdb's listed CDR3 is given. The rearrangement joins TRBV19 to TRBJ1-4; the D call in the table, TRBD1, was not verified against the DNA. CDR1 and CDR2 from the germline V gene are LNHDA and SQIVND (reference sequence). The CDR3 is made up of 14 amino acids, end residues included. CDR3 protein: CASTSGQGNEKLFF.

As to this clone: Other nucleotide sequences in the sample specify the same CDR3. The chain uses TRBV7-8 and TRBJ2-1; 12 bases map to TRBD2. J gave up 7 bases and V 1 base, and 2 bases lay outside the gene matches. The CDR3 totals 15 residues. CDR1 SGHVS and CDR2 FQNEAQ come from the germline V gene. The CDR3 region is CASSLGLAGGNEQFF. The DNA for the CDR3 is TGTGCCAGCAGCTTAGGGCTAGCGGGAGGGAATGAGCAGTTCTTC.

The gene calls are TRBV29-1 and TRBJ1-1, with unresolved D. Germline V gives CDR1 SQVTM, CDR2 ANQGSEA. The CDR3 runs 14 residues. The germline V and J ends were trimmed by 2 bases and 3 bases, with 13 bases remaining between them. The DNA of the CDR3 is TGCAGCGTTGAACGCCGAGGGCGAGACACTGAAGCTTTCTTT. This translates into CSVERRGRDTEAFF.

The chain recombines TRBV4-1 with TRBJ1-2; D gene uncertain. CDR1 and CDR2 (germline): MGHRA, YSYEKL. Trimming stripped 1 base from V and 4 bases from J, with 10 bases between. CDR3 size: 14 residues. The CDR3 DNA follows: TGCGCCAGCAGCCAAGGCGGGGTCTCCTATGGCTACACCTTC. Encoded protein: CASSQGGVSYGYTF.

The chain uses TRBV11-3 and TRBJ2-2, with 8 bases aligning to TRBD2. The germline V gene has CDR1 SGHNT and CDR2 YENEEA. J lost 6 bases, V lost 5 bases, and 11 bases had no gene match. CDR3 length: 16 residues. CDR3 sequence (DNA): TGTGCCAGCAGCCCAGGTGGTAGCGGGATAGCCGGGGAGCTGTTTTTT. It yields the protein CASSPGGSGIAGELFF.

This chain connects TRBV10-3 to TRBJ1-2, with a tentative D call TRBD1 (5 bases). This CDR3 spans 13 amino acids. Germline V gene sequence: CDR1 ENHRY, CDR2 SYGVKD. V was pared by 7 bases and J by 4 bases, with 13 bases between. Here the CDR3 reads CAITSERGYGYTF. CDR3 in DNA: TGTGCCATCACGTCCGAAAGGGGCTATGGCTACACCTTC.